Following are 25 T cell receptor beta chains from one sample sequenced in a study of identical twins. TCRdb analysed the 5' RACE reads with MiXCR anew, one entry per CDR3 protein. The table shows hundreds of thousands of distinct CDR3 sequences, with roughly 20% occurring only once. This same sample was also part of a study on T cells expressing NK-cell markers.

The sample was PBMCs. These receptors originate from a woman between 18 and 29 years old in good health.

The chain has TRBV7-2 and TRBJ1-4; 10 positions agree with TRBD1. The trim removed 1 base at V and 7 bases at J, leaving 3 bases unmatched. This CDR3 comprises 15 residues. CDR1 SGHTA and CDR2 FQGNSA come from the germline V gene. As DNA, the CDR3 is TGTGCCAGCAGCTTAGGGGGACAGGGGCGTGAAAAACTGTTTTTT. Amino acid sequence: CASSLGGQGREKLFF.

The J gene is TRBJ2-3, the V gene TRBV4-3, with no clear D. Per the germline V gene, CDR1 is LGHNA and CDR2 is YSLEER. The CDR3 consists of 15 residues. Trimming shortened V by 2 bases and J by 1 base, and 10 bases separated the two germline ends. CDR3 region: CASSQLWSGTDTQYF. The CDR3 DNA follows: TGCGCCAGCAGCCAACTCTGGAGCGGCACAGATACGCAGTATTTT.

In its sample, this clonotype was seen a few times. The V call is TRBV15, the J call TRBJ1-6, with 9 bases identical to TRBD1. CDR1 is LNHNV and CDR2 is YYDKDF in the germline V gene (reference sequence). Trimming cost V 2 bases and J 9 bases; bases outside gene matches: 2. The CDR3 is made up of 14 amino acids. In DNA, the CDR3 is TGTGCCACCAGCAGACCGGGACAGGGTTCACCCCTCCACTTT. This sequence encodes CATSRPGQGSPLHF.

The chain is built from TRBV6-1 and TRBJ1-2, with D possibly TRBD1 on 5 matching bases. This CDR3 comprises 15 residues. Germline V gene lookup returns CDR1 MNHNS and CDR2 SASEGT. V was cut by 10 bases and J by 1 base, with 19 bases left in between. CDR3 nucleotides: TGTGCCACTCTGCCCCTGACAGAAATTAACTATGGCTACACCTTC. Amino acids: CATLPLTEINYGYTF.

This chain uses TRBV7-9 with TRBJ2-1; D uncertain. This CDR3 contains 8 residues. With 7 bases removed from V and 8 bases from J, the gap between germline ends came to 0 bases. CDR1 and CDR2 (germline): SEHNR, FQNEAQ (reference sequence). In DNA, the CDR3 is TGTGCCAGCAATGAGCAGTTCTTC. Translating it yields CASNEQFF. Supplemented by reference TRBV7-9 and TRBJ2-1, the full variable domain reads DTGVSQNPRHKITKRGQNVTFRCDPISEHNRLYWYRQTLGQGPEFLTYFQNEAQLEKSRLLSDRFSAERPKGSFSTLEIQRTEQGDSAMYLCASNEQFFGPGTRLTVL.

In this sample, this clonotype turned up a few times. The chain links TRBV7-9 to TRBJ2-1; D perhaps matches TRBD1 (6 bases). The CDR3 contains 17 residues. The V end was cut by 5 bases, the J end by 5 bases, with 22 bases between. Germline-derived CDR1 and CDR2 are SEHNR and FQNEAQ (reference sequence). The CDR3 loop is CASSPPAGRGPNNEQFF. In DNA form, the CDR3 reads TGTGCCAGCAGCCCCCCGGCCGGCAGGGGCCCGAACAATGAGCAGTTCTTC.

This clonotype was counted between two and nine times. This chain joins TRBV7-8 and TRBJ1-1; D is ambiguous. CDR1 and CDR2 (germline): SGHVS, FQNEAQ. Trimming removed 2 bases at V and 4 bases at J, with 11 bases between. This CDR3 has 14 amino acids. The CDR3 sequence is CASSLPGSVTEAFF. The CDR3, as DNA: TGTGCCAGCAGCTTACCGGGGTCGGTCACTGAAGCTTTCTTT.

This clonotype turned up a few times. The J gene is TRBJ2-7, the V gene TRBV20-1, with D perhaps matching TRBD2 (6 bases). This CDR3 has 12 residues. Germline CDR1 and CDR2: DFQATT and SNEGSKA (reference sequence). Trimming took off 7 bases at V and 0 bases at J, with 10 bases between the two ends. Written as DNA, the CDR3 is TGCAGTGTCGGCGGGGCCTCCTACGAGCAGTACTTC. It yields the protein CSVGGASYEQYF.

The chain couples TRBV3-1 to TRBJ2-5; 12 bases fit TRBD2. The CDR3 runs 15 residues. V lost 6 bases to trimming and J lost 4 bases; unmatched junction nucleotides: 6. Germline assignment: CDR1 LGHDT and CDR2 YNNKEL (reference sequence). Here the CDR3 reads CASRPGTSGLETQYF. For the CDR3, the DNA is TGTGCCAGCAGGCCCGGGACTAGCGGGCTAGAGACCCAGTACTTC.

Written as DNA, the CDR3 is TGTGCCAGCAGTCCAGACAGGGTAAGCAATCAGCCCCAGCATTTT. Translating gives CASSPDRVSNQPQHF. The rearrangement uses TRBV12-3 or TRBV12-4 and TRBJ1-5, with 7 positions matching TRBD1. There are 15 residues in the CDR3. J lost 1 base, V lost 5 bases, and 5 bases had no gene match.

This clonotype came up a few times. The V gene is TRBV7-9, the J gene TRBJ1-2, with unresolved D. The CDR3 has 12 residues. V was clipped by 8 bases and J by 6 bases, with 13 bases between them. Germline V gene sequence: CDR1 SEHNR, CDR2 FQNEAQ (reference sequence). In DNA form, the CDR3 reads TGTGCCAGCGCTGGGAGCGGGAATGGCTACACCTTC. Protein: CASAGSGNGYTF.

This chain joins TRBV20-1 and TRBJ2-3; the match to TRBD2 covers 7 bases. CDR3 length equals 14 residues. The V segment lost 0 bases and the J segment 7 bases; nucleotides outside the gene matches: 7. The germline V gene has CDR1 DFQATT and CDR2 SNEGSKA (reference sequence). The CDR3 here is CSAREGLGKYTQYF. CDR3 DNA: TGCAGTGCTAGAGAAGGACTAGGGAAATATACGCAGTATTTT.

CDR3 sequence: CASSFSDRKTQYF. The CDR3 coding sequence is TGTGCCAGCAGCTTCTCCGATAGGAAGACCCAGTACTTC. The chain joins TRBV7-2 to TRBJ2-5; no reliable D call. The V gene lost 3 bases and the J gene lost 6 bases, with 11 bases spanning the gap. The CDR3 is made up of 13 amino acids. Germline loops: CDR1 SGHTA, CDR2 FQGNSA. The whole variable domain, filled in from reference TRBV7-2 and TRBJ2-5, reads GAGVSQSPSNKVTEKGKDVELRCDPISGHTALYWYRQSLGQGLEFLIYFQGNSAPDKSGLPSDRFSAERTGGSVSTLTIQRTQQEDSAVYLCASSFSDRKTQYFGPGTRLLVL.

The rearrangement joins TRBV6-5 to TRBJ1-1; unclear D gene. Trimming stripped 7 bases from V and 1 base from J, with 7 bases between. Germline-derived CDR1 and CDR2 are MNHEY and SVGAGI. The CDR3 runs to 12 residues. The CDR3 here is CASKEWNTEAFF. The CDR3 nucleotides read TGTGCCAGCAAGGAGTGGAACACTGAAGCTTTCTTT.

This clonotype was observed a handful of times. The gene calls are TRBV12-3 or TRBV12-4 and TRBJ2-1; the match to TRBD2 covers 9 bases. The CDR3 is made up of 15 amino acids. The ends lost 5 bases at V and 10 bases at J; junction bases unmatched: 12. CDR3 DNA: TGTGCCAGCAGTGCACCCGGCGGGGGGGCCGGGGAGCAGTTCTTC. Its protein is CASSAPGGGAGEQFF.

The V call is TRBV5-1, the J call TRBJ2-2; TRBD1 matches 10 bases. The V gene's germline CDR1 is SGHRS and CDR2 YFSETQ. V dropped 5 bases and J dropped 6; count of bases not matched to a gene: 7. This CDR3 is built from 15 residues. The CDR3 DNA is TGCGCCAGCAGTTTCCCGGGACAGGGGTCCGGGGAGCTGTTTTTT. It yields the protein CASSFPGQGSGELFF.

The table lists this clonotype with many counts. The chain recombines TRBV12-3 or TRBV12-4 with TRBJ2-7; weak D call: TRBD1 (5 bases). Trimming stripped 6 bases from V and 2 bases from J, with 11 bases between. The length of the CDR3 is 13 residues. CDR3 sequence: CASSNSRAYEQYF. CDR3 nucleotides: TGTGCCAGCAGCAATTCCAGGGCCTACGAGCAGTACTTC.

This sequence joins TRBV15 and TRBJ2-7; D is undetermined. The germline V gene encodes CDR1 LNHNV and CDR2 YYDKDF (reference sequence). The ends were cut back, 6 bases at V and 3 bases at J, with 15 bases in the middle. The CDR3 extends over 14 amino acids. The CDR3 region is CATRKGPVGYEQYF. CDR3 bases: TGTGCCACCAGGAAAGGGCCGGTCGGCTACGAGCAGTACTTC.

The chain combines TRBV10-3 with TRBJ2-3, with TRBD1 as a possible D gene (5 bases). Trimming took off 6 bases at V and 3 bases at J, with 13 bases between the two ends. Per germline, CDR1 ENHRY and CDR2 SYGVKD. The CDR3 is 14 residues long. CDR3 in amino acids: CAISVGAITDTQYF. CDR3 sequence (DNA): TGTGCCATCAGCGTAGGGGCGATAACAGATACGCAGTATTTT.

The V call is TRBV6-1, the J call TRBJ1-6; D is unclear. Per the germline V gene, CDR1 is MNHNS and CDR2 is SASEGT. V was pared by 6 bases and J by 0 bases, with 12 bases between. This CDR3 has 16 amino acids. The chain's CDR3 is CASRSLSRSYNSPLHF. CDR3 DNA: TGTGCCAGCAGGTCTTTATCGCGCTCCTATAATTCACCCCTCCACTTT.

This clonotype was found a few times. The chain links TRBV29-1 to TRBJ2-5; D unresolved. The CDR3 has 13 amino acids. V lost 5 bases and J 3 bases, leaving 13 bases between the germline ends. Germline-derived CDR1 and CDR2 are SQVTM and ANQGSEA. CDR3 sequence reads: CSVSFGQKETQYF. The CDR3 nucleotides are TGCAGCGTTAGTTTCGGGCAGAAAGAGACCCAGTACTTC.

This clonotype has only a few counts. The CDR3 DNA sequence: TGTGCCAGCAGCTTAAAATTAGCGGGGGATGAGCAGTTCTTC. This translates into CASSLKLAGDEQFF. This chain uses TRBV7-6 with TRBJ2-1, with TRBD2 matching 9 bases. Trimming at V came to 2 bases and at J to 8 bases, leaving 4 bases not matched to a gene. The germline CDR1 and CDR2 sequences are SGHVS and FNYEAQ. The length of the CDR3 is 14 residues.

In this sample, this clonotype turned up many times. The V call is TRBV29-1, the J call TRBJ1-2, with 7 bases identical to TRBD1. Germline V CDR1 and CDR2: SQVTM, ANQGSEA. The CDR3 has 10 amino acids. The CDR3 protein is CPGGDYGYTF. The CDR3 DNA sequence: TGCCCAGGGGGAGACTATGGCTACACCTTC.

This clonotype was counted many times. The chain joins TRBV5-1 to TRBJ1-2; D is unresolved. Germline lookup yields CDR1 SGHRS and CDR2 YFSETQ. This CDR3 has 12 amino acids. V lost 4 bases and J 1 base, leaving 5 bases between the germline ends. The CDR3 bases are TGCGCCAGCAGCCGGGATAACTATGGCTACACCTTC. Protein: CASSRDNYGYTF. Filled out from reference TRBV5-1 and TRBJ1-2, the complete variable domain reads KAGVTQTPRYLIKTRGQQVTLSCSPISGHRSVSWYQQTPGQGLQFLFEYFSETQRNKGNFPGRFSGRQFSNSRSEMNVSTLELGDSALYLCASSRDNYGYTFGSGTRLTVV.

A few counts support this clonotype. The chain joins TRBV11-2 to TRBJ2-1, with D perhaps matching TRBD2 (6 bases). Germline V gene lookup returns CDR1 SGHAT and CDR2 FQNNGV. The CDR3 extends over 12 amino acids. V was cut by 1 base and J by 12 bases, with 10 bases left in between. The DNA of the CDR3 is TGTGCCAGCAGCTTAGGGGGGGTCGGGCAGTTCTTC. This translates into CASSLGGVGQFF. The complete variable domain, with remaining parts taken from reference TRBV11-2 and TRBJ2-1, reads EAGVAQSPRYKIIEKRQSVAFWCNPISGHATLYWYQQILGQGPKLLIQFQNNGVVDDSQLPKDRFSAERLKGVDSTLKIQPAKLEDSAVYLCASSLGGVGQFFGPGTRLTVL.